One and the same sample provided the 19 T cell receptor beta chains below, sequenced in a study of tumor-infiltrating lymphocytes in primary liver carcinoma. Each 20-30 mg portion of unsorted bulk tissue served as the source for co-extraction of RNA and DNA. TCR beta cDNA was reverse-transcribed from roughly 520 ng of total RNA. The reaction used a constant-region primer and ProtoScript II reverse transcriptase. Researchers made the TCR beta libraries by running three nested multiplex PCR rounds with slightly modified ARM-PCR. For around 11 cycles apiece, the opening two PCR rounds ran with TRBV1-TRBV30 forward primers and a C-beta reverse primer. TCRdb reanalysed the multiplex PCR reads using MiXCR and keeps one entry per CDR3 protein. The data hold about 120,000 distinct CDR3 sequences, with less than 75% observed a single time. The material sequenced was tumor-adjacent normal liver tissue. The source of these receptors is a woman aged 55 to 70 with primary liver carcinoma and hepatitis B virus infection.

This clonotype was counted at least ten times. V gene TRBV6-5 combines with J gene TRBJ2-1; no clear D. Trimming shortened V by 6 bases and J by 7 bases, and 19 bases separated the two germline ends. The CDR3 is made up of 15 amino acids. Germline V gene sequence: CDR1 MNHEY, CDR2 SVGAGI. The CDR3 spells CASRSNDGQANEQFF. DNA for the CDR3: TGTGCCAGCAGATCAAATGACGGCCAAGCGAATGAGCAGTTCTTC.

Comments on this clonotype: The junction and the germline gene differ at one end; a read error may be behind it. This chain links TRBV6-6 with TRBJ2-7; a possible D gene is TRBD1 (6 bases). This CDR3 region has 10 residues. CDR1 MNHNY and CDR2 SVGAGI come from the germline V gene (reference sequence). Written as DNA, the CDR3 is TGTGCCACCCGGTCGGGCAGGGACAAGTTC. Its protein product is CATRSGRDKF.

Regarding this clonotype: Possible read error: a much larger clone is one base away. The chain joins TRBV30 to TRBJ1-5; a possible D gene is TRBD1 (5 bases). This CDR3 comprises 12 residues. Germline CDR1 and CDR2: GTSNPN and SVGIG (reference sequence). The CDR3 protein is CVWSQGGQPQHF. As DNA, the CDR3 is TGTGTCTGGAGCCAGGGCGGTCAGCCCCAGCATTTT.

This clonotype was counted only a few times. This chain joins TRBV29-1 and TRBJ1-2; D gene ambiguous. The CDR3 totals 11 residues. The V end was cut by 3 bases, the J end by 6 bases, with 8 bases between. The germline V gene encodes CDR1 SQVTM and CDR2 ANQGSEA. The CDR3: CSVEIADGYTF. The CDR3, as DNA: TGCAGCGTTGAGATCGCTGATGGCTACACCTTC.

V is TRBV29-1 and J is TRBJ1-5; D not certain. Trimming removed 3 bases from V and 12 bases from J, with 24 bases in between. CDR3 length: 15 residues. CDR1 and CDR2 from the germline V gene are SQVTM and ANQGSEA. CDR3 residues: CSVEFPDGVLIVQHF. The CDR3 nucleotides read TGCAGCGTTGAGTTTCCGGACGGTGTCCTCATCGTCCAGCATTTT.

Regarding this clonotype: Compared with germline, one end of the junction differs, possibly owing to a read error. The chain is built from TRBV28 and TRBJ2-5; D possibly matches TRBD1 or TRBD2 (5 bases each). There are 12 residues in the CDR3. Germline V gene data show CDR1 as MDHEN and CDR2 as SYDVKM. The CDR3 nucleotides are TGTGCCATCAGTTGGAACAGAGGGACCCAATACTTC. Amino acid sequence: CAISWNRGTQYF. The entire variable domain, with the rest obtained from reference TRBV28 and TRBJ2-5, is as follows: DVKVTQSSRYLVKRTGEKVFLECVQDMDHENMFWYRQDPGLGLRLIYFSYDVKMKEKGDIPEGYSVSREKKERFSLILESASTNQTSMYLCAISWNRGTQYFGPGTRLLVL.

This clonotype is a singleton in its sample. The junction does not match germline at one end; this may be a read error. The chain employs TRBV11-2 and TRBJ2-3, with D possibly being TRBD1 or TRBD2 (5 bases each). There are 15 residues in the CDR3. Germline CDR1 and CDR2: SGHAT and FQNNGV. CDR3 amino acids: CASSSDGNPTGTQYF. The CDR3 DNA sequence: TGTGCCAGCAGCTCGGACGGGAACCCCACAGGTACGCAGTATTTT.

The rearrangement uses TRBV12-5 and TRBJ2-1; maybe TRBD2 (6 bases). V was cut by 4 bases and J by 5 bases, with 15 bases left in between. CDR1 is LGHNT, CDR2 FRNRAP, per germline. The CDR3 has 15 residues. Here the CDR3 reads CASGSGRELNNEQFF. The CDR3 DNA follows: TGTGCTAGTGGTTCCGGACGGGAGCTTAACAATGAGCAGTTCTTC. Full variable domain (remainder filled in from reference TRBV12-5 and TRBJ2-1): DARVTQTPRHKVTEMGQEVTMRCQPILGHNTVFWYRQTMMQGLELLAYFRNRAPLDDSGMPKDRFSAEMPDATLATLKIQPSEPRDSAVYFCASGSGRELNNEQFFGPGTRLTVL.

This chain uses TRBV9 with TRBJ2-1, with D hard to call. V gave up 1 base and J gave up 1 base, with 0 bases separating them. CDR3 length equals 12 residues. CDR1 is SGDLS, CDR2 YYNGEE, per germline. The CDR3 DNA reads TGTGCCAGCAGCGTATCCTACAATGAGCAGTTCTTC. Translated, it gives CASSVSYNEQFF.

This clonotype has ten or more counts. The chain has TRBV28 and TRBJ2-7; D remains unclear. The V gene's germline CDR1 is MDHEN and CDR2 SYDVKM. Trimming removed 8 bases at V and 3 bases at J, with 17 bases between. This CDR3 spans 14 amino acids. CDR3 in amino acids: CASLTPSRLYEQYF. CDR3 bases: TGTGCCAGCTTGACTCCCAGCAGGCTCTACGAGCAGTACTTC.

Of note for this clonotype: A read error is likely, as this CDR3 ends without the conserved phenylalanine or tryptophan. This chain connects TRBV6-1 to TRBJ2-1, with 10 bases matching TRBD2. J lost 4 bases, V lost 8 bases, and 5 bases had no gene match. CDR3 size: 14 residues. Germline values: CDR1 MNHNS, CDR2 SASEGT. CDR3 amino acids: CASGPAGGYNEQFL. The CDR3 DNA sequence: TGTGCCAGCGGACCAGCGGGAGGGTACAATGAGCAGTTCCTC.

Note on this clonotype: This could be a read error, since a much larger clone is one nucleotide away. The CDR3 sequence: CASSPLGDTDTQYF. The CDR3 DNA reads TGTGCCAGCAGTCCACTAGGGGACACAGATACGCAGTATTTT. The chain recombines TRBV6-5 with TRBJ2-3; tentatively, D is TRBD1 or TRBD2 (5 bases each). The germline V and J ends were trimmed by 5 bases and 2 bases, with 11 bases remaining between them. There are 14 residues in the CDR3. From germline, CDR1 is MNHEY and CDR2 SVGAGI.

This clonotype was observed a single time. The chain links TRBV20-1 to TRBJ2-3; 7 bases agree with TRBD1. The CDR3 totals 12 residues. Germline CDR1 reads DFQATT; CDR2 reads SNEGSKA (reference sequence). Trimming at V came to 6 bases and at J to 2 bases, leaving 2 bases not matched to a gene. CDR3 in DNA: TGCAGTGCCGACAGGGACACAGATACGCAGTATTTT. Translating gives CSADRDTDTQYF.

In this sample, this clonotype turned up a few times. The J gene is TRBJ2-3, the V gene TRBV7-9, with 7 bases identical to TRBD1. Germline assignment: CDR1 SEHNR and CDR2 FQNEAQ (reference sequence). After removal of 1 base from V and 2 bases from J, the junction contained 30 bases not matched to a gene. The length of the CDR3 is 24 residues. The chain's CDR3 is CASSLVPGAVAVLTGTVNTDTQYF. CDR3 in DNA: TGTGCCAGCAGCTTAGTACCGGGCGCCGTCGCCGTCCTGACCGGGACAGTGAACACAGATACGCAGTATTTT.

The gene calls are TRBV28 and TRBJ1-5; possible D gene TRBD1, 6 bases. Deletions cut 5 bases from V and 1 base from J, with 21 bases between. The V gene's germline CDR1 is MDHEN and CDR2 SYDVKM. The CDR3 is made up of 18 amino acids. CDR3 DNA sequence: TGTGCCAGCAGTCTGCCTATCCCGGGGGGCGGGAGCAATCAGCCCCAGCATTTT. Its translation is CASSLPIPGGGSNQPQHF. Full variable domain (remainder filled in from reference TRBV28 and TRBJ1-5): DVKVTQSSRYLVKRTGEKVFLECVQDMDHENMFWYRQDPGLGLRLIYFSYDVKMKEKGDIPEGYSVSREKKERFSLILESASTNQTSMYLCASSLPIPGGGSNQPQHFGDGTRLSIL.

Worth noting for this clonotype: This may be a read error, as it is one base from a much larger clone. The conserved closing phenylalanine or tryptophan is absent in this CDR3, likely reflecting a read error. The J gene is TRBJ1-5, the V gene TRBV28; 7 bases align to TRBD1. This CDR3 contains 14 residues. V shed 5 bases, J shed 7 bases, and the junction held 8 bases outside the gene matches. Germline loops: CDR1 MDHEN, CDR2 SYDVKM. CDR3 region: CASSRQGPSQPQHI. The CDR3 DNA follows: TGTGCCAGCAGTCGACAGGGTCCGTCGCAGCCCCAGCATATT.

This sequence joins TRBV12-3 or TRBV12-4 and TRBJ2-5; tentative D call: TRBD1 (6 bases). This CDR3 spans 15 amino acids. The V end was cut by 6 bases, the J end by 5 bases, with 19 bases between. CDR3 sequence reads: CASRPGTRLKETQYF. In DNA form, the CDR3 reads TGTGCCAGCAGGCCTGGGACACGACTGAAGGAGACCCAGTACTTC.

To note about this clonotype: The conserved phenylalanine or tryptophan normally closing the CDR3 is absent here, so this likely arose from a read error. The J gene is TRBJ2-3, the V gene TRBV11-3; D is uncertain. This CDR3 region has 17 residues. V was pared by 3 bases and J by 3 bases, with 19 bases between. The germline V gene encodes CDR1 SGHNT and CDR2 YENEEA. The DNA for the CDR3 is TGTGCCAGCAGCTTGTCGTTTCGGCCGCTATGGACAGATACGCAGTATTAT. The encoded protein is CASSLSFRPLWTDTQYY.

This clonotype appeared once. The CDR3 carries no conserved terminal phenylalanine or tryptophan, so it likely arises from a read error. This chain links TRBV6-1 with TRBJ2-7; D is tentatively TRBD1 or TRBD2 (5 bases each). The length of the CDR3 is 15 residues. CDR1 is MNHNS and CDR2 is SASEGT in the germline V gene. The CDR3 DNA follows: TGTACCAGCAGTTTAGAAGGGACGGGCTCCTACGAGCAGTACTTA. It encodes CTSSLEGTGSYEQYL.